This T cell receptor (beta chain) was sequenced during a study of human T cells and chemical hapten exposure. Study-wide background: 2% DPC applied to an approximately 2 cm by approximately 2 cm arm area sensitized donors. Patch testing placed 0.01% DPC on the upper back, with readings at 6 days. The study's findings and limits: Having alopecia, donors may respond immunologically unlike healthy people.

This clonotype was counted ten times or more. Its antigen is still unknown. V lost 3 bases and J 5 bases, leaving 15 bases between the germline ends. This CDR3 region has 15 residues. CDR1 is SGHRS, CDR2 YFSETQ, per germline. The time point: patch test 2, 6 weeks after DPC sensitization. Treatment given: therapeutic diphenylcyclopropenone sensitization with weekly scalp DPC. The study used a library that attached unique molecular identifiers to individual cDNA molecules. MiXCR was run by TCRdb on the RACE reads, yielding one entry per CDR3 protein. Found here are tens of thousands of distinct CDR3 sequences, around 9.6% of them singletons; the top ten hold 2% to 3%.

The chain employs TRBV5-1 and TRBJ2-1; D is unclear. This material consisted of whole blood, taken in connection with sensitization to the hapten diphenylcyclopropenone (DPC). The clonotype was recovered from a woman aged 25 to 39 with alopecia areata. Some clones in this sample may be carry-over from other donors' samples. The CDR3 reads CASSYRATLDNEQFF. CDR3 nucleotides: TGCGCCAGCAGCTACCGGGCCACCTTAGACAATGAGCAGTTCTTC.